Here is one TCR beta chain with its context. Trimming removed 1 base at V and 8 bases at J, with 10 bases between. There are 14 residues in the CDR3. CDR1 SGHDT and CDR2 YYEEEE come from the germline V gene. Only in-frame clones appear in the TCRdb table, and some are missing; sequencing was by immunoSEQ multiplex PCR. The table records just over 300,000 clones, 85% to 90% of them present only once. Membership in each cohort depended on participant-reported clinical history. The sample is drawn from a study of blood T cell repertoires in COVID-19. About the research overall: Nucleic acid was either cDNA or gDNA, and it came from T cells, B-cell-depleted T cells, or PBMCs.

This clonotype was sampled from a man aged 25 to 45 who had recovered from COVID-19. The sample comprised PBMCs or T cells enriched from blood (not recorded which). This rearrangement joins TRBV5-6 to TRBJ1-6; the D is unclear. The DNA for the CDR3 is TGTGCCAGCAGCTTGCGAGGGTCGGATTCACCCCTCCACTTT. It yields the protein CASSLRGSDSPLHF.